The 13 T cell receptor beta chains reported below all come from one sample, sequenced in a study of T-cell memory formation after mild COVID-19. TCRdb itself ran the 5' RACE reads through MiXCR, one entry per CDR3 protein. The table records more than 150,000 distinct CDR3 sequences, around a tenth of them present only once. Sample: PBMCs or a T cell subset sorted from them (not recorded which). The origin of the receptors is a man aged 18 to 35 who had mild COVID-19 (a few samples of this study predate the infection). Cell type and time point are not known.

The rearrangement links TRBV6-1 to TRBJ2-7; no clear D gene. The V end lost 2 bases, the J end lost 5 bases, and 16 bases lay between the germline ends. The CDR3 is 15 residues long. Germline lookup yields CDR1 MNHNS and CDR2 SASEGT. Here the CDR3 reads CASSERFGPIDEQYF. The DNA for the CDR3 is TGTGCCAGCAGTGAACGTTTCGGCCCCATTGACGAGCAGTACTTC.

This clonotype was detected ten times or more. The chain carries TRBV7-2 and TRBJ1-2, with D unclear. The CDR3 runs to 14 residues. V shed 1 base and J shed 6 bases, with 12 bases lying between them. The germline V gene has CDR1 SGHTA and CDR2 FQGNSA. The CDR3 DNA is TGTGCCAGCAGCTTAGTCCCCCCGTGGGATGGCTACACCTTC. Encoded protein: CASSLVPPWDGYTF.

This clonotype was seen a few times. J is TRBJ1-5 and V is TRBV5-8; D unresolved. V shed 5 bases and J shed 4 bases, with 7 bases lying between them. The germline gives CDR1 SGHTS, CDR2 YDEGEE. CDR3 size: 12 residues. The CDR3 bases are TGTGCCAGCAGTACCCTAAATCAGCCCCAGCATTTT. Amino acid sequence: CASSTLNQPQHF.

This clonotype was seen more than once but under ten times. The rearrangement joins TRBV7-2 to TRBJ2-2; TRBD1 might be the D (5 bases). The V end was cut by 10 bases, the J end by 5 bases, with 14 bases between. The CDR3 is 13 amino acids. Germline CDR1 and CDR2: SGHTA and FQGNSA. The CDR3 sequence is CATAVRETGELFF. The CDR3 nucleotides read TGTGCCACCGCCGTCAGGGAAACCGGGGAGCTGTTTTTT.

This clonotype was seen a few times. The chain combines TRBV6-1 with TRBJ2-2; 9 bases map to TRBD1. Germline lookup yields CDR1 MNHNS and CDR2 SASEGT. With V trimmed by 6 bases and J by 3 bases, 5 bases remained unmatched. The CDR3 is made up of 15 amino acids. The CDR3 bases are TGTGCCAGCAGCCCGGGACAGGGATACACCGGGGAGCTGTTTTTT. It specifies CASSPGQGYTGELFF.

The V call is TRBV7-2, the J call TRBJ1-1; no clear D gene. The V gene lost 3 bases and the J gene lost 8 bases, with 10 bases spanning the gap. Germline V gives CDR1 SGHTA, CDR2 FQGNSA. This CDR3 spans 12 amino acids. The DNA of the CDR3 is TGTGCCAGCAGCTTTTTTGGGAGAGAAGCTTTCTTT. It translates to CASSFFGREAFF.

The chain uses TRBV7-9 and TRBJ2-1; unclear D gene. The CDR3 is 12 amino acids. Germline V gene lookup returns CDR1 SEHNR and CDR2 FQNEAQ (reference sequence). V lost 3 bases to trimming and J lost 7 bases, with 7 bases between them. The CDR3 loop is CASSLDANEQFF. The DNA of the CDR3 is TGTGCCAGCAGCTTGGACGCGAATGAGCAGTTCTTC.

This clonotype was seen at least ten times. The rearrangement links TRBV5-4 to TRBJ2-2; the D gene is possibly TRBD2 (5 bases). V was cut by 2 bases and J by 7 bases, with 9 bases left in between. The CDR3 length is 13 residues. CDR1 and CDR2 from the germline V gene are SGHNT and YYREEE (reference sequence). The CDR3 region is CASSLAGGGELFF. Here the CDR3 DNA reads TGTGCCAGCAGCTTAGCTGGAGGCGGGGAGCTGTTTTTT.

This clonotype was detected a few times. The chain links TRBV2 to TRBJ1-5; 7 positions match TRBD1. The germline gives CDR1 SNHLY, CDR2 FYNNEI. The CDR3 runs 13 residues. Trimming took 5 bases from V and 9 from J; bases not matched to a gene: 7. CDR3: CASSPPQGTPQHF. CDR3 nucleotide sequence: TGTGCCAGCAGTCCTCCACAGGGGACGCCCCAGCATTTT.

In its sample, this clonotype was seen a few times. The CDR3 loop is CATSQDLGTEAFF. DNA of the CDR3: TGTGCCACCAGCCAGGATCTGGGCACTGAAGCTTTCTTT. The chain has TRBV24-1 and TRBJ1-1; D is unresolved. From germline, CDR1 is KGHDR and CDR2 SFDVKD. Trimming left V 7 bases short and J 4 bases short, with 12 bases between. This CDR3 has 13 amino acids.

This chain joins TRBV5-6 and TRBJ2-5, with TRBD1 identical over 9 bases. V lost 4 bases, J lost 5 bases, and 9 bases stayed unmatched. Germline CDR1 is SGHDT and CDR2 is YYEEEE. There are 15 residues in the CDR3. The CDR3 loop is CASSRTGASWETQYF. As DNA, the CDR3 is TGTGCCAGCAGCCGGACAGGGGCATCGTGGGAGACCCAGTACTTC.

This chain links TRBV29-1 with TRBJ1-2, with D tentatively TRBD1 (5 bases). The germline V gene encodes CDR1 SQVTM and CDR2 ANQGSEA. The CDR3 totals 12 residues. The V gene lost 5 bases and the J gene lost 7 bases, with 14 bases spanning the gap. CDR3 sequence (DNA): TGCAGCGTTCGGACGGACCAGGGTGGCTACACCTTC. Encoded protein: CSVRTDQGGYTF.

The rearrangement uses TRBV20-1 and TRBJ1-5; D is unresolved. This CDR3 region has 14 residues. Germline V gene sequence: CDR1 DFQATT, CDR2 SNEGSKA (reference sequence). Trimming removed 5 bases at V and 1 base at J, with 12 bases between. CDR3 amino acids: CSAPDPRSNQPQHF. CDR3 nucleotides: TGCAGTGCTCCGGACCCGAGAAGCAATCAGCCCCAGCATTTT.